This TCR delta chain was sequenced in a study of γδ T cells in repeated Plasmodium falciparum infection. Study-level background: The natural-infection arm compared Malian children under seasonal malaria with matched Australian children. Samples were taken at baseline, before some infections, and 21 days after each. Malian repertoires were sampled cross-sectionally without transmission and longitudinally through febrile malaria.

Sequencing covered both gamma and delta TCR chains per sample. TCRdb fed the multiplex PCR reads into CATT to redo clone calling. Found here are 90,000 or so delta-chain clones, approximately 1% of them singletons; the top ten hold approximately 9.6%. In this sample, this clone turned up many times. The source is a pool of human donors (malaria-infected and uninfected, not separated). The sample comprised gamma-delta T cells from blood.

The CDR3 region has the DNA TGTGCCTGTGACCCCGTACTGGGGGATACGGGGAAACTCATCTTT. Its translation: CACDPVLGDTGKLIF. The chain has TRDV2 and TRDJ1; TRDD3 agrees at 13 bases. The CDR3 extends over 15 amino acids. V gave up 3 bases and J gave up 8 bases; unmatched junction bases: 8. Germline V gene sequence: CDR1 GEAIGNYY, CDR2 EKD.